This T cell receptor beta chain stems from a study of T cells in tuberculosis. Germline values: CDR1 SGHTA, CDR2 FQGNSA. After removal of 2 bases from V and 4 bases from J, the junction contained 2 bases not matched to a gene. The CDR3 runs to 15 residues. The table came from immunoSEQ multiplex PCR; TCRdb's copy has only in-frame clones and leaves some out. The data show about 35,000 clones, roughly 85% seen once. The time point here: new active TB diagnosis, blood taken before or within 7 days of starting treatment. Study-wide findings and caveats: Active tuberculosis TCR-alpha repertoires lay closer to GMM-specific TCRs than IGRA-negative controls, suggesting clonal expansion.

Note on this clone: Its target is not known.

This TCR was recovered from an adult with tuberculosis. The chain employs TRBV7-2 and TRBJ2-1, with 10 bases identical to TRBD2. This sample comprised PBMCs, obtained at tuberculosis diagnosis. The CDR3 loop is CASSLLAGDYNEQFF. Written as DNA, the CDR3 is TGTGCCAGCAGCTTACTAGCGGGGGATTACAATGAGCAGTTCTTC.